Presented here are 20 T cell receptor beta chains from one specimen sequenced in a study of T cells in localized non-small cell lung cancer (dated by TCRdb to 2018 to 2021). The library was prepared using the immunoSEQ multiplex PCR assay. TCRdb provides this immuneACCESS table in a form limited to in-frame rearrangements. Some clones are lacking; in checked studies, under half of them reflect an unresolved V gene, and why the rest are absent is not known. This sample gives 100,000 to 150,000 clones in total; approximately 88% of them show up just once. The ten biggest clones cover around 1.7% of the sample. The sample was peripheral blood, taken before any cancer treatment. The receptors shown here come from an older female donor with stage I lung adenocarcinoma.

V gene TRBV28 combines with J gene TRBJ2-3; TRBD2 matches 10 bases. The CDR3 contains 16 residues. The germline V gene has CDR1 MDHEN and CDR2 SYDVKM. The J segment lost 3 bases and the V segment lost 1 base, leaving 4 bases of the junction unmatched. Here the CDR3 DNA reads TGTGCCAGCAGTTTATCTAGCGGGAGTAAAACAGATACGCAGTATTTT. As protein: CASSLSSGSKTDTQYF.

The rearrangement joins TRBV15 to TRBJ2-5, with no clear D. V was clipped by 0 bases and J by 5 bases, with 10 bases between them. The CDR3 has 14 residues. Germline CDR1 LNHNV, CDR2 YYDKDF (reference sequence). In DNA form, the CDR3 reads TGTGCCACCAGCAGAGATCTGGACGCGGAGACCCAGTACTTC. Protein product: CATSRDLDAETQYF.

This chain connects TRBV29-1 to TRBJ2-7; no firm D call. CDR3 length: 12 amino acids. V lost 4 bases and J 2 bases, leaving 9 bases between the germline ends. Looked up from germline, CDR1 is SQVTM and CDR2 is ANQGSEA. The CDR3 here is CSVGQAPYEQYF. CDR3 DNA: TGCAGCGTTGGGCAGGCCCCCTACGAGCAGTACTTC.

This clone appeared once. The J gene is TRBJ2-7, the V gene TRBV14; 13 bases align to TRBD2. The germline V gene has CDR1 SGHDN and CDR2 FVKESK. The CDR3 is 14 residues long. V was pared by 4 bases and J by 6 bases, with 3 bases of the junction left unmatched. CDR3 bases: TGTGCCAGCAGCCTTCGACTAGCGGGAGGCGAGCAGTACTTC. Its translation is CASSLRLAGGEQYF.

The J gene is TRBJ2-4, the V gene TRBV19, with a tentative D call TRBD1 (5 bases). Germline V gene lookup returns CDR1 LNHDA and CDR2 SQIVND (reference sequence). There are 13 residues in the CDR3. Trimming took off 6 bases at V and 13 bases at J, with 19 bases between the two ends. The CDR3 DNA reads TGTGCCAGTAGCAAGGACACCCGTGGGCAGCAGTACTTC. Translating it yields CASSKDTRGQQYF.

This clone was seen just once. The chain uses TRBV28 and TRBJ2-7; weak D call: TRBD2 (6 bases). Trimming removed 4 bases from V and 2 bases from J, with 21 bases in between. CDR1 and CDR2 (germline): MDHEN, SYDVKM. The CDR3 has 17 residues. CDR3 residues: CASSSPAADYNTYEQYF. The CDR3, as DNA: TGTGCCAGCAGTTCCCCCGCCGCGGACTATAATACCTACGAGCAGTACTTC.

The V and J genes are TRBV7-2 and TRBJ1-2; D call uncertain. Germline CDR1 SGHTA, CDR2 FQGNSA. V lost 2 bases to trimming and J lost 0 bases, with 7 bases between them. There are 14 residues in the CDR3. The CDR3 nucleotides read TGTGCCAGCAGCTTATCTGTTGCTAACTATGGCTACACCTTC. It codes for CASSLSVANYGYTF.

The CDR3: CREGGADTQYF. The CDR3 bases are TGCAGGGAGGGGGGCGCAGATACGCAGTATTTT. This chain joins TRBV20-1 and TRBJ2-3; either TRBD1 or TRBD2 may supply D (6 bases each). The CDR3 has 11 residues. Germline-derived CDR1 and CDR2 are DFQATT and SNEGSKA (reference sequence).

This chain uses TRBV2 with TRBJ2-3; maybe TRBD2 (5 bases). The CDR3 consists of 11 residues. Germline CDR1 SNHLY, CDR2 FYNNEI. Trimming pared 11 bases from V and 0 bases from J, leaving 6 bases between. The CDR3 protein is CAEGSTDTQYF. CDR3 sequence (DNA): TGTGCCGAGGGCAGCACAGATACGCAGTATTTT. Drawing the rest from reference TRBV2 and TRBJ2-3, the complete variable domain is EPEVTQTPSHQVTQMGQEVILRCVPISNHLYFYWYRQILGQKVEFLVSFYNNEISEKSEIFDDQFSVERPDGSNFTLKIRSTKLEDSAMYFCAEGSTDTQYFGPGTRLTVL.

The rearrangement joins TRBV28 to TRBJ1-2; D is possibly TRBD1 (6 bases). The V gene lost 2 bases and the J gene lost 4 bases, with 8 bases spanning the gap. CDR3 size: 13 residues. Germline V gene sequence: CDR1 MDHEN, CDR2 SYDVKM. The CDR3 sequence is CASSLTGSYGYTF. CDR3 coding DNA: TGTGCCAGCAGTTTAACAGGGAGCTATGGCTACACCTTC.

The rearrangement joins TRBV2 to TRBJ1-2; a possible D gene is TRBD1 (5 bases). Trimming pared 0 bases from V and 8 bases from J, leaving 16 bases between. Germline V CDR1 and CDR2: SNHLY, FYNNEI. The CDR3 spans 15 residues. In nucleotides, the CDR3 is TGTGCCAGCAGTGAAGCTGTGGCAGGGACGGAAGGCTACACCTTC. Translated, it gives CASSEAVAGTEGYTF.

The CDR3 DNA sequence: TGTGCCTGGAGTGACCCGGGACGGACGTCCCAGCCCCAGCATTTT. It translates to CAWSDPGRTSQPQHF. This chain joins TRBV30 and TRBJ1-5, with D perhaps matching TRBD1 (5 bases). The CDR3 loop spans 15 amino acids. Trimming removed 1 base at V and 7 bases at J, with 17 bases between. The V gene's germline CDR1 is GTSNPN and CDR2 SVGIG (reference sequence).

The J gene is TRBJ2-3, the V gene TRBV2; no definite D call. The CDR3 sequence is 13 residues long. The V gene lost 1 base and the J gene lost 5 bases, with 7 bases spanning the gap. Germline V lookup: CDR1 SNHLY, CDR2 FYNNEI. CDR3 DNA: TGTGCCAGCAGTGAAGACCAGCGAGATACGCAGTATTTT. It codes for CASSEDQRDTQYF.

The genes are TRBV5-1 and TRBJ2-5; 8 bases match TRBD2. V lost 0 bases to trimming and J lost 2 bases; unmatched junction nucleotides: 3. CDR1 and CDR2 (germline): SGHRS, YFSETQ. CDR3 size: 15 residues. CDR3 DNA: TGCGCCAGCAGCTTGGCAACTAGCGGACAAGAGACCCAGTACTTC. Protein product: CASSLATSGQETQYF.

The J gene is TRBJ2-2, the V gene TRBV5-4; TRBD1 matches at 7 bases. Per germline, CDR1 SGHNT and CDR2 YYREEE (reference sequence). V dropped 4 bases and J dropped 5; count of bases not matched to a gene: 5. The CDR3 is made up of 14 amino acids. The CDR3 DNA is TGTGCCAGCAGCATTACAGGGGTTACCGGGGAGCTGTTTTTT. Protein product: CASSITGVTGELFF.

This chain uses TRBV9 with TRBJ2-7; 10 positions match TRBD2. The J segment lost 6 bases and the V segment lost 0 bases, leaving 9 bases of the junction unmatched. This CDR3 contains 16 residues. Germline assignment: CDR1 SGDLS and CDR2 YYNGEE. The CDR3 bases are TGTGCCAGCAGCGTAGGGGCTAGCGGGAGTCGAGGCGAGCAGTACTTC. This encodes CASSVGASGSRGEQYF.

This CDR3 is CASSVGSGITDTQYF. The CDR3 region has the DNA TGTGCCAGCAGCGTAGGTAGCGGGATAACAGATACGCAGTATTTT. The chain has TRBV9 and TRBJ2-3; 8 nucleotides match TRBD2. The germline V gene encodes CDR1 SGDLS and CDR2 YYNGEE. The CDR3 totals 15 residues. With V trimmed by 0 bases and J by 3 bases, 3 bases remained unmatched.

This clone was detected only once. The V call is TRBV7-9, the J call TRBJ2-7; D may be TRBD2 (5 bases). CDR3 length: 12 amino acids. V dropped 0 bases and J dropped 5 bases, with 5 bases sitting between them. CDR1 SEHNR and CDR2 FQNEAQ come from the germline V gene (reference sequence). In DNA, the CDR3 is TGTGCCAGCAGCTTAGCGCGGGACGAGCAGTACTTC. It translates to CASSLARDEQYF.

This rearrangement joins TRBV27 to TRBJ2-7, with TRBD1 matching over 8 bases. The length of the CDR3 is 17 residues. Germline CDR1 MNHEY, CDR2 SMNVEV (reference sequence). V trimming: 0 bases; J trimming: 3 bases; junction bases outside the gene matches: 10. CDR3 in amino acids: CASSLSHPGGRNYEQYF. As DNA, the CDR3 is TGTGCCAGCAGTTTATCTCACCCAGGGGGCAGGAACTACGAGCAGTACTTC.

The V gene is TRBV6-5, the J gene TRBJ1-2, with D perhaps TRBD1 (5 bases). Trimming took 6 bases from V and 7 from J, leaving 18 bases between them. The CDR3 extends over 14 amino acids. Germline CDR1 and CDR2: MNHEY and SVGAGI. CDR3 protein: CASSYRWGEGGYTF. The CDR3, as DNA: TGTGCCAGCAGCTACAGGTGGGGGGAAGGTGGCTACACCTTC.